These T cell receptor beta chains were read from a single sample in a study of T cells in localized non-small cell lung cancer. Profiling relied on immunoSEQ multiplex PCR, and the TCRdb table lists in-frame clones only, not all of them. The repertoire includes more than 45,000 clones, approximately 75% of them detected once, and less than 20% sits in the top ten. The source was peripheral blood, collected before any cancer treatment. The receptors derive from a man aged 40 to 75 with stage I squamous cell lung carcinoma. Both conserved end residues are part of each CDR3. The D gene is left open where the match is weak. Only some rows state a clone size, as once, few, many or a class for expanded clones.

-,TRBD2,TRBV4-3,TRBJ2-7,19,CASSLRGGTRLYSGGEQYF,TGCGCCAGCAGCCTTCGGGGCGGGACACGGCTTTATAGCGGGGGCGAGCAGTACTTC
-,-,TRBV27,TRBJ1-5,12,CATQTGNQPQHF,TGTGCCACCCAAACAGGCAATCAGCCCCAGCATTTT
-,-,TRBV2,TRBJ1-4,14,CASSSGRTNEKLFF,TGTGCCAGCAGCTCAGGTCGAACTAATGAAAAACTGTTTTTT
-,TRBD1,TRBV30,TRBJ1-2,14,CAWSRQGNIDGYTF,TGTGCCTGGAGTAGACAGGGAAATATTGATGGCTACACCTTC
-,-,TRBV6-5,TRBJ1-2,13,CASSYSNNYGYTF,TGTGCCAGCAGTTACTCCAATAACTATGGCTACACCTTC
-,-,TRBV6-1,TRBJ1-1,15,CASPPTTGMNTEAFF,TGTGCCAGCCCCCCCACGACAGGAATGAACACTGAAGCTTTCTTT
-,TRBD2,TRBV5-1,TRBJ2-1,14,CASSLVGRENEQFF,TGCGCCAGCAGCTTGGTGGGGAGGGAAAATGAGCAGTTCTTC
once,TRBD1,TRBV7-8,TRBJ1-5,16,CASSLDRIVSNQPQHF,TGTGCCAGCAGCTTGGACAGGATCGTTAGCAATCAGCCCCAGCATTTT
-,-,TRBV15,TRBJ2-1,13,CATSRPTGSRRFF,TGTGCCACCAGCAGGCCGACGGGCTCCCGGAGGTTCTTC
-,-,TRBV15,TRBJ1-5,15,CATSRATGNFQPQHF,TGTGCCACCAGCAGGGCTACAGGGAATTTTCAGCCCCAGCATTTT
-,TRBD1,TRBV28,TRBJ1-2,15,CASSATGTGGGGYTF,TGTGCCAGCAGTGCGACCGGGACAGGGGGCGGGGGCTACACCTTC
-,-,TRBV27,TRBJ1-1,14,CASSLWAWGTEAFF,TGTGCCAGCAGTTTATGGGCTTGGGGGACTGAAGCTTTCTTT
once,-,TRBV28,TRBJ1-5,14,CASRGGNSNQPQHF,TGTGCCAGTAGGGGGGGTAATAGCAATCAGCCCCAGCATTTT
once,-,TRBV7-8,TRBJ1-1,14,CASSLIHGGTEAFF,TGTGCCAGCAGCTTAATTCATGGCGGGACTGAAGCTTTCTTT
-,-,TRBV11-2,TRBJ2-7,13,CASSLSGSYEQYF,TGTGCCAGCAGCTTAAGCGGGTCCTACGAGCAGTACTTC
-,-,TRBV27,TRBJ2-1,14,CASSFEGSYNEQFF,TGTGCCAGCAGTTTTGAGGGCTCCTACAATGAGCAGTTCTTC